This entry features one TCR beta chain sequence. This record belongs to a study of blood T cell repertoires in COVID-19. The wider study: PBMCs, B-cell-depleted T cells, or T cells provided the cDNA or gDNA that made up the material.

Trimming stripped 0 bases from V and 3 bases from J, with 6 bases between. Germline V gives CDR1 SGHAT, CDR2 FQNNGV. The CDR3 sequence is 15 residues long. Sequencing used immunoSEQ multiplex PCR; TCRdb keeps in-frame clones, though not all of them. The data show roughly 300,000 clones, about 80% seen once. What was sequenced was peripheral blood. The source of this sequence is a woman between 45 and 60 years old who had recovered from COVID-19. This rearrangement joins TRBV11-2 to TRBJ1-6; D ambiguous. The CDR3 bases are TGTGCCAGCAGCTTAGAACCGGGCTATAATTCACCCCTCCACTTT. Its protein product is CASSLEPGYNSPLHF.